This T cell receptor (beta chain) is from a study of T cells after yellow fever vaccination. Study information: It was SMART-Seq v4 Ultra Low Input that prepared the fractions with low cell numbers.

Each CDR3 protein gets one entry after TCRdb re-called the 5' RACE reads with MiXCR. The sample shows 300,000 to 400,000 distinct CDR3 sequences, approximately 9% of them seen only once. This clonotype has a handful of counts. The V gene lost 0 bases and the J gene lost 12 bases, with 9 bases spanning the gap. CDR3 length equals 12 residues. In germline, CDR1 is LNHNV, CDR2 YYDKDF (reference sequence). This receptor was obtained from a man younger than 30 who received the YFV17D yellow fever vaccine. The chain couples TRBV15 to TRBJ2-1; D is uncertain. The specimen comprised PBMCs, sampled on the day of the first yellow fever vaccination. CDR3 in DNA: TGTGCCACCAGCAGAGAATTCTCAGGGCAGTTCTTC. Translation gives CATSREFSGQFF.